A selection of T cell receptor beta chains follows, all from one sample in a study of beta chain features in type 1 diabetes. The data were produced by immunoSEQ multiplex PCR, yet TCRdb's version contains in-frame clones alone and is incomplete. The profile shows around 70,000 clones, roughly 50% of them singletons. The material sequenced was central memory CD4+ T cells from blood. Receptor source: a man aged 25 to 40 with type 1 diabetes. CDR3s include the opening cysteine and the closing phenylalanine or tryptophan. Fields, in order: J gene, clone size, D gene, V gene, CDR3 protein, CDR3 DNA. A D gene is named only where the DNA matches it firmly. The listing skips clone size in some rows; elsewhere it reads once, few, many or a size class.

TRBJ1-2 | - | - | TRBV6-6 | CASSYSGDSYGYTF | TGTGCCAGCAGTTATTCGGGTGATAGCTATGGCTACACCTTC
TRBJ1-4 | - | - | TRBV5-4 | CASSLDRGGPNEKLFF | TGTGCCAGCAGCTTGGATCGCGGGGGACCAAATGAAAAACTGTTTTTT
TRBJ2-3 | - | TRBD2 | TRBV7-2 | CASRPGLAEDTQYF | TGTGCCAGCAGGCCGGGACTAGCGGAGGATACGCAGTATTTT
TRBJ2-7 | - | TRBD1 | TRBV6-5 | CASRSGQGSFYEQYF | TGTGCCAGCAGATCGGGACAGGGAAGCTTCTACGAGCAGTACTTC
TRBJ2-2 | once | - | TRBV10-1 | CASSESTGAGELFF | TGCGCCAGCAGTGAGTCGACCGGGGCCGGGGAGCTGTTTTTT
TRBJ1-6 | once | - | TRBV5-6 | CASSETYRPAGSPLHF | TGTGCCAGCAGCGAAACCTACCGGCCAGCAGGTTCACCCCTCCACTTT
TRBJ1-2 | - | - | TRBV4-2 | CASSQDRAGEGYGYTF | TGTGCCAGCAGCCAAGATCGGGCGGGGGAGGGCTATGGCTACACCTTC
TRBJ2-5 | - | - | TRBV13 | CASSLVGGHQETQYF | TGTGCCAGCAGCCTCGTCGGGGGACACCAAGAGACCCAGTACTTC
TRBJ2-3 | - | TRBD1 | TRBV7-8 | CASSLRGQGRTDTQYF | TGTGCCAGCAGCTTAAGGGGACAGGGGAGAACAGATACGCAGTATTTT
TRBJ2-1 | few | - | TRBV11-2 | CASSLGSGVFSEQFF | TGTGCCAGCAGCTTAGGGTCGGGAGTCTTTAGTGAGCAGTTCTTC
TRBJ2-1 | once | TRBD2 | TRBV27 | CASSNTGTSYNEQFF | TGTGCCAGCAGTAACACCGGGACTAGCTACAATGAGCAGTTCTTC
TRBJ2-1 | few | TRBD2 | TRBV6-7 | CASSYSILASSYNEQFF | TGTGCCAGCAGTTACTCGATACTAGCGAGCTCCTACAATGAGCAGTTCTTC
TRBJ2-3 | - | TRBD1 | TRBV6-1 | CASKLTGPTDTQYF | TGTGCCAGCAAGTTGACAGGGCCCACAGATACGCAGTATTTT
TRBJ2-3 | once | - | TRBV6-1 | CASSARRADTQYF | TGTGCCAGCAGCGCGAGGCGGGCAGATACGCAGTATTTT
TRBJ1-1 | - | TRBD1 | TRBV11-2 | CASSLGQGRWDTEAFF | TGTGCCAGCAGCTTAGGACAGGGGCGTTGGGACACTGAAGCTTTCTTT
TRBJ1-1 | - | TRBD1 | TRBV19 | CASRPRQGIAEAFF | TGTGCCAGTAGGCCAAGACAGGGCATCGCTGAAGCTTTCTTT
TRBJ2-7 | - | TRBD2 | TRBV18 | CASSLLTSGGEQYF | TGTGCCAGCTCACTTCTCACTAGCGGGGGTGAGCAGTACTTC
TRBJ1-5 | few | - | TRBV4-2 | CASSQADQPQHF | TGTGCCAGCAGCCAAGCCGATCAGCCCCAGCATTTT
TRBJ2-3 | - | TRBD2 | TRBV28 | CASSSGGGTDTQYF | TGTGCCAGCAGCTCCGGGGGGGGCACAGATACGCAGTATTTT
TRBJ1-4 | once | TRBD1 | TRBV5-1 | CASSLVGTAINEKLFF | TGCGCCAGCAGCTTGGTAGGGACAGCGATTAATGAAAAACTGTTTTTT
TRBJ2-3 | - | TRBD1 | TRBV27 | CASRTNRDSFTDTQYF | TGTGCCAGCAGGACCAACCGGGACAGCTTCACAGATACGCAGTATTTT
TRBJ1-5 | few | TRBD1 | TRBV15 | CATSRGDRGSGQPQHF | TGTGCCACCAGCAGAGGGGACAGGGGATCAGGTCAGCCCCAGCATTTT
TRBJ1-1 | - | - | TRBV30 | CAWSAEGVGKPEAFF | TGTGCCTGGAGTGCAGAGGGGGTCGGGAAACCTGAAGCTTTCTTT
TRBJ2-2 | few | - | TRBV14 | CASSPGLNTGELFF | TGTGCCAGCAGCCCGGGACTCAACACCGGGGAGCTGTTTTTT
TRBJ2-7 | - | TRBD1 | TRBV9 | CASSETASGTGGPYEQYF | TGTGCCAGCAGCGAGACTGCTTCCGGGACAGGGGGTCCCTACGAGCAGTACTTC
TRBJ1-2 | - | TRBD1 | TRBV7-9 | CASSSRGTGVQGYTF | TGTGCCAGCAGCTCCCGCGGGACAGGGGTGCAAGGCTACACCTTC
TRBJ1-2 | - | - | TRBV4-1 | CASSQRTETTNYGYTF | TGCGCCAGCAGCCAACGGACAGAAACAACCAACTATGGCTACACCTTC
TRBJ2-7 | - | TRBD2 | TRBV7-2 | CASSPQTSGRAPEQYF | TGTGCCAGCAGCCCCCAGACTAGCGGGAGGGCCCCCGAGCAGTACTTC
TRBJ2-4 | few | - | TRBV5-1 | CASSLGARGDIQYF | TGCGCCAGCAGCTTGGGGGCCAGGGGGGACATTCAGTACTTC
TRBJ2-1 | few | - | TRBV2 | CASTEGLAEQFF | TGTGCCAGCACCGAAGGCCTAGCGGAGCAGTTCTTC
TRBJ2-5 | few | - | TRBV10-2 | CASRTGGRKTQYF | TGCGCCAGCAGGACTGGAGGTCGGAAGACCCAGTACTTC
TRBJ1-1 | - | TRBD1 | TRBV10-3 | CAISSGTALNTEAFF | TGTGCCATCAGCTCCGGGACAGCGTTGAACACTGAAGCTTTCTTT
TRBJ2-1 | - | TRBD1 | TRBV5-1 | CASSRQGSSYNEQFF | TGCGCCAGCAGCAGACAGGGGTCCTCCTACAATGAGCAGTTCTTC
TRBJ2-2 | few | TRBD1 | TRBV18 | CASSLLGTGDASGNTGELFF | TGTGCCAGCTCACTCCTCGGGACAGGGGACGCTAGCGGGAACACCGGGGAGCTGTTTTTT
TRBJ2-3 | few | TRBD2 | TRBV5-5 | CASSFAAGGLPDTQYF | TGTGCCAGCAGCTTCGCGGCGGGGGGCCTCCCAGATACGCAGTATTTT
TRBJ2-7 | many | - | TRBV5-1 | CASSWEPTGDGTRYF | TGCGCCAGCAGCTGGGAACCCACAGGGGACGGGACTCGGTACTTC
TRBJ1-2 | - | - | TRBV30 | CAWSRPQGRGYGYTF | TGTGCCTGGAGCCGCCCGCAGGGGAGGGGGTATGGCTACACCTTC
TRBJ1-1 | few | TRBD1 | TRBV25-1 | CASSEPSQGDTEAFF | TGTGCCAGCAGTGAGCCTTCACAGGGGGACACTGAAGCTTTCTTT
TRBJ2-1 | - | TRBD2 | TRBV5-1 | CASSLGLAGVPGSYNEQFF | TGCGCCAGCAGCTTGGGGCTAGCGGGAGTCCCTGGCTCCTACAATGAGCAGTTCTTC
TRBJ2-3 | - | - | TRBV11-2 | CASSLVQGGTDTQYF | TGTGCCAGCAGCTTAGTCCAGGGTGGCACAGATACGCAGTATTTT
TRBJ1-6 | - | TRBD1 | TRBV9 | CASSVEGANSPLHF | TGTGCCAGCAGCGTAGAGGGGGCTAATTCACCCCTCCACTTT
TRBJ1-2 | - | TRBD1 | TRBV6-1 | CASRPTGGHYGYTF | TGTGCCAGCAGACCTACAGGGGGGCACTATGGCTACACCTTC
TRBJ1-5 | - | - | TRBV6-1 | CASSEAMGQTNQPQHF | TGTGCCAGCAGTGAAGCTATGGGACAAACTAATCAGCCCCAGCATTTT
TRBJ2-1 | - | TRBD2 | TRBV25-1 | CASRLAGNSYNEQFF | TGTGCCAGCAGACTAGCGGGGAATTCCTACAATGAGCAGTTCTTC
TRBJ1-1 | - | - | TRBV6-5 | CASRGRGGTEAFF | TGTGCCAGCAGGGGTAGGGGCGGCACTGAAGCTTTCTTT
TRBJ1-2 | many | TRBD1 | TRBV30 | CAWSSDRAANYGYTF | TGTGCCTGGAGCTCCGACAGGGCAGCTAACTATGGCTACACCTTC
TRBJ2-7 | - | TRBD2 | TRBV30 | CAWSRGEFYEQYF | TGTGCCTGGAGTCGGGGGGAATTCTACGAGCAGTACTTC
TRBJ2-6 | once | - | TRBV5-1 | CASSLGQPSGANVLTF | TGCGCCAGCAGCTTAGGACAACCCTCTGGGGCCAACGTCCTGACTTTC
TRBJ1-3 | few | - | TRBV4-1 | CASSPSVGGAGNTIYF | TGCGCCAGCAGCCCCAGTGTGGGGGGTGCTGGAAACACCATATATTTT
TRBJ1-3 | - | - | TRBV6-1 | CASRTGSGNTIYF | TGTGCCAGCAGGACAGGTTCTGGAAACACCATATATTTT